This T cell receptor (beta chain) was observed in a study of patients and donors after allogeneic stem cell transplantation. Using its own MiXCR run on the RT-PCR reads, TCRdb lists one record per CDR3 protein. The table shows some 200,000 distinct CDR3 sequences, with roughly 40% occurring only once. CDR1 and CDR2 (germline): MNHEY, SMNVEV (reference sequence). Trimming removed 4 bases from V and 5 bases from J, with 9 bases in between. The CDR3 is 12 residues long. The sequenced sample consisted of blood, either unsorted or a sorted T cell fraction (not recorded which). The rearrangement links TRBV27 to TRBJ2-7; weak D call: TRBD1 (5 bases). This receptor was taken from a human donor who was either an allogeneic HSCT recipient or a stem cell or donor lymphocyte infusion donor (not recorded which). It is not recorded whose cells these are; they may come from a transplant donor. CDR3 sequence: CASSSPGHEQYF. CDR3 nucleotide sequence: TGTGCCAGCAGTTCCCCAGGGCACGAGCAGTACTTC.